What follows are 17 T cell receptor beta chains derived from one specimen sequenced in a study of blood T cell repertoires in COVID-19. Method: immunoSEQ multiplex PCR; TCRdb's copy keeps in-frame clones and lacks some. Here the sample spans approximately 340,000 clones, roughly 92% being singletons. Sequenced material: PBMCs or T cells enriched from blood (not recorded which). All receptors come from a middle-aged woman who had been exposed to COVID-19.

The chain combines TRBV7-3 with TRBJ2-1; the match to TRBD1 covers 7 bases. Losses at the gene ends were 5 bases for V and 0 bases for J; bases not matched to a gene: 10. This CDR3 contains 17 residues. Germline V gives CDR1 SGHTA, CDR2 FQGTGA. CDR3 residues: CASSLGPDRSSYNEQFF. The CDR3 DNA reads as TGTGCCAGCAGCCTAGGTCCGGACAGGAGCTCCTACAATGAGCAGTTCTTC. Combining the CDR3 with reference TRBV7-3 and TRBJ2-1 gives the whole variable domain GAGVSQTPSNKVTEKGKYVELRCDPISGHTALYWYRQSLGQGPEFLIYFQGTGAADDSGLPNDRFFAVRPEGSVSTLKIQRTERGDSAVYLCASSLGPDRSSYNEQFFGPGTRLTVL.

The chain recombines TRBV5-4 with TRBJ1-1, with TRBD1 matching over 8 bases. The CDR3 loop spans 14 amino acids. V shed 3 bases and J 1 base; nucleotides not matched to a gene: 2. Looked up from germline, CDR1 is SGHNT and CDR2 is YYREEE (reference sequence). This CDR3 is CASSSDRGNTEAFF. CDR3 nucleotide sequence: TGTGCCAGCAGCTCCGACAGGGGGAACACTGAAGCTTTCTTT.

This sequence joins TRBV12-5 and TRBJ1-2; TRBD1 might be the D (6 bases). There are 14 residues in the CDR3. Germline values: CDR1 LGHNT, CDR2 FRNRAP. V was pared by 8 bases and J by 5 bases, with 18 bases between. The CDR3 nucleotides are TGTGCTAGTATTAACCAGGGGCCGATGTATGGCTACACCTTC. Translated, it gives CASINQGPMYGYTF.

V and J are TRBV2 and TRBJ2-2; TRBD2 matches at 10 bases. CDR3 length: 17 residues. Germline loops: CDR1 SNHLY, CDR2 FYNNEI. V was pared by 4 bases and J by 2 bases, with 7 bases of the junction left unmatched. CDR3 sequence: CASSVDLAGENTGELFF. As DNA, the CDR3 is TGTGCCAGCAGTGTGGATCTAGCGGGGGAAAACACCGGGGAGCTGTTTTTT.

The V gene is TRBV7-6, the J gene TRBJ2-5; 13 bases agree with TRBD2. The CDR3 runs to 15 residues. Germline V gene data show CDR1 as SGHVS and CDR2 as FNYEAQ. The V segment lost 5 bases and the J segment 3 bases; nucleotides outside the gene matches: 3. CDR3 protein: CASSPGTSGEETQYF. Here the CDR3 DNA reads TGTGCCAGCAGCCCCGGGACTAGCGGGGAAGAGACCCAGTACTTC. Combining the CDR3 with reference TRBV7-6 and TRBJ2-5 gives the whole variable domain GAGVSQSPRYKVTKRGQDVALRCDPISGHVSLYWYRQALGQGPEFLTYFNYEAQQDKSGLPNDRFSAERPEGSISTLTIQRTEQRDSAMYRCASSPGTSGEETQYFGPGTRLLVL.

The chain is built from TRBV5-6 and TRBJ1-1; D perhaps matches TRBD1 (6 bases). Germline CDR1 reads SGHDT; CDR2 reads YYEEEE. V shed 3 bases and J shed 3 bases, with 12 bases lying between them. The CDR3 spans 14 residues. Here the CDR3 reads CASSSQGTDTEAFF. CDR3 in DNA: TGTGCCAGCAGCTCCCAGGGGACGGACACTGAAGCTTTCTTT. Filled out from reference TRBV5-6 and TRBJ1-1, the complete variable domain reads DAGVTQSPTHLIKTRGQQVTLRCSPKSGHDTVSWYQQALGQGPQFIFQYYEEEERQRGNFPDRFSGHQFPNYSSELNVNALLLGDSALYLCASSSQGTDTEAFFGQGTRLTVV.

V gene TRBV5-8 combines with J gene TRBJ1-5, with a weak D call TRBD1 (5 bases). Trimming cost V 5 bases and J 1 base, with 13 bases left between them. The germline V gene has CDR1 SGHTS and CDR2 YDEGEE. This CDR3 is 15 amino acids long. CDR3 DNA sequence: TGTGCCAGCAGATCCGTCGGGGGGAGCAATCAGCCCCAGCATTTT. Translated: CASRSVGGSNQPQHF. The full variable domain, in which reference TRBV5-8 and TRBJ1-5 provide the parts outside the CDR3, is EAGVTQSPTHLIKTRGQQATLRCSPISGHTSVYWYQQALGLGLQFLLWYDEGEERNRGNFPPRFSGRQFPNYSSELNVNALELEDSALYLCASRSVGGSNQPQHFGDGTRLSIL.

The rearrangement links TRBV23-1 to TRBJ1-6; 8 bases match TRBD1. TRBV23-1 qualifies as an ORF whose function is uncertain. After removal of 6 bases from V and 3 bases from J, the junction contained 1 base not matched to a gene. This CDR3 spans 14 amino acids. CDR3 coding DNA: TGCGCCAGCAGGGGACAGGTCTATAATTCACCCCTCCACTTT. Translated, it gives CASRGQVYNSPLHF.

The chain uses TRBV6-2 or TRBV6-3 and TRBJ2-3, with 8 bases identical to TRBD2. Germline CDR1 is MNHEY and CDR2 is SVGEGT. J lost 0 bases, V lost 2 bases, and 13 bases had no gene match. The CDR3 is 19 amino acids. This CDR3 reads CASSYGREVADASTDTQYF. The CDR3 DNA reads as TGTGCCAGCAGTTACGGGCGGGAGGTCGCAGACGCTAGCACAGATACGCAGTATTTT.

The rearrangement uses TRBV6-5 and TRBJ2-3, with a weak D call TRBD1 (5 bases). In germline, CDR1 is MNHEY, CDR2 SVGAGI. Trimming cost V 2 bases and J 2 bases, with 8 bases left between them. CDR3 length: 14 residues. CDR3 DNA: TGTGCCAGCAGTTACGACAGTCTCACAGATACGCAGTATTTT. Amino acids: CASSYDSLTDTQYF.

V and J are TRBV7-3 and TRBJ2-2; possible D gene TRBD2, 5 bases. In germline, CDR1 is SGHTA, CDR2 FQGTGA. The CDR3 is made up of 15 amino acids. V lost 1 base to trimming and J lost 3 bases, with 9 bases between them. The DNA of the CDR3 is TGTGCCAGCAGCTTAATGGGAGTTGACACCGGGGAGCTGTTTTTT. This gives the protein CASSLMGVDTGELFF.

This clone came up many times. This chain uses TRBV13 with TRBJ2-2, with 9 bases fitting TRBD2. Germline-derived CDR1 and CDR2 are PRHDT and FYEKMQ (reference sequence). The junction had 6 bases not matched to a gene; V was cut back by 6 bases and J by 4 bases. This CDR3 has 15 residues. The CDR3 protein is CASSLAGSVTGELFF. Written as DNA, the CDR3 is TGTGCCAGCAGTCTAGCGGGGTCTGTCACCGGGGAGCTGTTTTTT.

The J gene is TRBJ2-3, the V gene TRBV7-9; TRBD2 aligns across 9 bases. The CDR3 consists of 17 residues. CDR1 and CDR2 (germline): SEHNR, FQNEAQ (reference sequence). V shed 4 bases, J shed 4 bases, and the junction held 12 bases outside the gene matches. CDR3 amino acids: CASSSLPPGLASDTQYF. Here the CDR3 DNA reads TGTGCCAGCAGCTCCCTCCCACCGGGACTAGCTTCAGATACGCAGTATTTT. Variable domain in full (rest from reference TRBV7-9 and TRBJ2-3): DTGVSQNPRHKITKRGQNVTFRCDPISEHNRLYWYRQTLGQGPEFLTYFQNEAQLEKSRLLSDRFSAERPKGSFSTLEIQRTEQGDSAMYLCASSSLPPGLASDTQYFGPGTRLTVL.

This chain joins TRBV7-6 and TRBJ2-1; D gene ambiguous. The CDR3 loop spans 15 amino acids. V lost 1 base, J lost 6 bases, and 13 bases lay in between. Per germline, CDR1 SGHVS and CDR2 FNYEAQ. The CDR3 nucleotides read TGTGCCAGCAGCTTAGTGGCGGTCTCGGGCAATGAGCAGTTCTTC. Translating gives CASSLVAVSGNEQFF.

The genes are TRBV30 and TRBJ1-6; 8 bases fit TRBD1. J gave up 15 bases and V 1 base, and 11 bases lay outside the gene matches. Germline V CDR1 and CDR2: GTSNPN, SVGIG (reference sequence). The CDR3 runs to 14 residues. In DNA form, the CDR3 reads TGTGCCTGGAGTGCTGCCAGGGGGCAAGTTCGCCTCCACTTT. Its translation: CAWSAARGQVRLHF.

This clone was detected only once. CDR3 sequence: CASRGVNTEAFF. The CDR3 DNA follows: TGCGCCAGCAGAGGGGTTAACACTGAAGCTTTCTTT. The chain recombines TRBV10-2 with TRBJ1-1; a possible D gene is TRBD1 (5 bases). CDR3 length: 12 residues. Germline V lookup: CDR1 WSHSY, CDR2 SAAADI. The germline V and J ends were trimmed by 6 bases and 2 bases, with 7 bases remaining between them.

The chain links TRBV1 to TRBJ1-2; TRBD1 reflects the table's D call only, with no check against the DNA. TRBV1 constitutes a pseudogene. The CDR3 sequence is 22 residues long. The CDR3 DNA is TGCACCAGCAGCCCCGTAACCGAACCGGGACAGGGGGGCGGGTGTGAACACTATGGCTACACCTTC. Translating gives CTSSPVTEPGQGGGCEHYGYTF.